These T cell receptor beta chains were read from a single sample in a study of blood T cell repertoires in COVID-19. Assay: immunoSEQ multiplex PCR; the TCRdb copy retains only in-frame clones and omits some. Seen here are roughly 400,000 clones, roughly 90% observed once, and the top ten hold approximately 1.3%. Sequenced material: PBMCs or T cells enriched from blood (not recorded which). Receptors were obtained from a woman aged 18-29 years who had been exposed to COVID-19. Each CDR3 is given with its conserved first and last residue. D genes are given only for firm matches. The size of a clone is reported for some rows only, either as once, few or many, or as a class for expanded clones.

clone_size	v_call	j_call	d_call	cdr3_aa	cdr3_nt
NA	TRBV19	TRBJ2-5	NA	CASRPGGRWETQYF	TGTGCCAGTAGGCCAGGGGGGAGGTGGGAGACCCAGTACTTC
NA	TRBV19	TRBJ1-1	NA	CASSMTVRGTEAFF	TGTGCCAGTAGTATGACCGTACGGGGCACTGAAGCTTTCTTT
NA	TRBV28	TRBJ2-1	TRBD2	CASSEAGGPYNEQFF	TGTGCCAGCAGTGAAGCGGGGGGGCCCTACAATGAGCAGTTCTTC
few	TRBV3-1/TRBV3-2	TRBJ1-6	TRBD1	CASSASYRGGAMESPLHF	TGTGCCAGCAGCGCCTCTTACAGGGGGGGCGCGATGGAATCACCCCTCCACTTT
NA	TRBV4-1	TRBJ2-6	TRBD1	CASSQPGQGMSGANVLTF	TGCGCCAGCAGCCAACCGGGACAGGGAATGTCTGGGGCCAACGTCCTGACTTTC
few	TRBV11-1	TRBJ2-7	NA	CASSLVGGATYEQYF	TGTGCCAGCAGCTTAGTAGGTGGGGCGACATACGAGCAGTACTTC
few	TRBV29-1	TRBJ1-1	TRBD1	CSVAEGATTEAFF	TGCAGCGTTGCCGAGGGGGCGACCACTGAAGCTTTCTTT
NA	TRBV4-1	TRBJ2-1	NA	CASSHEYIGTGYNEQFF	TGCGCCAGCAGCCACGAGTATATCGGGACTGGTTACAATGAGCAGTTCTTC
NA	TRBV6-1	TRBJ1-5	TRBD1	CASSEVTDRGGRNQPQHF	TGTGCCAGCAGTGAAGTTACGGACAGGGGAGGAAGGAATCAGCCCCAGCATTTT
once	TRBV5-1	TRBJ2-5	TRBD2	CASSFGYSGGAETQYF	TGCGCCAGCAGCTTCGGTTATAGCGGGGGGGCAGAGACCCAGTACTTC
NA	TRBV6-5	TRBJ1-1	NA	CASSKDRGMNTEAFF	TGTGCCAGCAGTAAGGACAGAGGGATGAACACTGAAGCTTTCTTT
NA	TRBV30	TRBJ2-5	TRBD2	CAWSDGRKETQYF	TGTGCCTGGAGTGACGGGAGGAAAGAGACCCAGTACTTC
NA	TRBV28	TRBJ2-7	NA	CASSLRGWSYEQYF	TGTGCCAGCAGTTTAAGGGGGTGGTCCTACGAGCAGTACTTC
NA	TRBV2	TRBJ2-7	TRBD2	CASTSGSSYEQYF	TGTGCCAGCACTAGCGGGAGCTCCTACGAGCAGTACTTC
NA	TRBV5-1	TRBJ1-2	NA	CASSLGRQALYGYTF	TGCGCCAGCAGCTTGGGTCGACAGGCGTTATATGGCTACACCTTC
NA	TRBV7-9	TRBJ2-7	TRBD2	CASTDEKLAGGPLEQYF	TGTGCCAGCACCGACGAGAAACTAGCGGGAGGTCCTTTAGAGCAGTACTTC
NA	TRBV6-5	TRBJ1-1	NA	CASSYEGSAFF	TGTGCCAGCAGTTACGAGGGATCAGCTTTCTTT
NA	TRBV24-1	TRBJ2-2	NA	CATSDFWRGTGELFF	TGTGCCACCAGTGATTTCTGGCGAGGCACCGGGGAGCTGTTTTTT
NA	TRBV28	TRBJ2-1	TRBD1	CASNWGQGAISYNEQFF	TGTGCCAGCAACTGGGGACAGGGGGCAATATCCTACAATGAGCAGTTCTTC
NA	TRBV5-6	TRBJ1-1	NA	CASSFGRQNTEAFF	TGTGCCAGCAGCTTTGGCAGACAGAACACTGAAGCTTTCTTT
NA	TRBV19	TRBJ2-7	TRBD1	CASSIRIRQGIPYEQYF	TGTGCCAGTAGTATAAGAATACGACAGGGGATTCCCTACGAGCAGTACTTC
NA	TRBV2	TRBJ2-1	TRBD2	CASSELGLAGGRGKGEQFF	TGTGCCAGCAGTGAATTGGGACTAGCGGGAGGTCGAGGGAAGGGGGAGCAGTTCTTC
few	TRBV6-1	TRBJ2-7	TRBD2	CASSEVMAGVDF	TGTGCCAGCAGTGAAGTAATGGCGGGGGTAGACTTC
NA	TRBV19	TRBJ1-6	NA	CASSIEVYNSPLHF	TGTGCCAGTAGTATTGAGGTGTATAATTCACCCCTCCACTTT
once	TRBV2	TRBJ1-1	TRBD1	CASSDRGLEAFF	TGTGCCAGCAGTGACAGGGGGCTTGAAGCTTTCTTT
NA	TRBV5-1	TRBJ1-1	NA	CASSQSVNTEAFF	TGCGCCAGCAGCCAAAGCGTGAACACTGAAGCTTTCTTT
NA	TRBV5-1	TRBJ2-1	TRBD2	CASSPLRELLYNEQFF	TGCGCCAGCAGCCCGCTGCGGGAGCTCCTCTACAATGAGCAGTTCTTC
NA	TRBV7-8	TRBJ2-1	NA	CASSLEGHGGNNEQFF	TGTGCCAGCAGCTTAGAGGGACACGGGGGGAACAATGAGCAGTTCTTC
NA	TRBV7-9	TRBJ2-3	TRBD1	CASSSTGGRTDTQYF	TGTGCCAGCAGCTCTACAGGGGGTAGGACAGATACGCAGTATTTT
NA	TRBV5-6	TRBJ2-2	TRBD1	CASSPWDRGLTGELFF	TGTGCCAGCAGCCCATGGGACAGGGGTTTAACCGGGGAGCTGTTTTTT
NA	TRBV27	TRBJ2-1	TRBD2	CASSLGPSGAQFF	TGTGCCAGCAGTTTAGGTCCTAGCGGGGCCCAGTTCTTC
once	TRBV28	TRBJ2-3	TRBD1	CASSRGTGTGFTDTQYF	TGTGCCAGCTCAAGGGGAACCGGGACAGGATTCACAGATACGCAGTATTTT
NA	TRBV3-1/TRBV3-2	TRBJ2-3	TRBD2	CASSRTGGGVQYF	TGTGCCAGCAGCCGAACCGGCGGGGGTGTGCAGTATTTT
NA	TRBV6-5	TRBJ1-2	TRBD1	CASTQQGAVSAGYTF	TGTGCCAGCACCCAACAGGGGGCGGTCTCTGCCGGCTACACCTTC
NA	TRBV25-1	TRBJ1-6	TRBD1	CASSEARQGAYNSPLHF	TGTGCCAGCAGTGAGGCGAGACAGGGGGCATATAATTCACCCCTCCACTTT
once	TRBV5-1	TRBJ2-7	NA	CASSSMTSFYEQYF	TGCGCCAGCAGCTCTATGACTAGTTTCTACGAGCAGTACTTC
once	TRBV4-3	TRBJ2-2	TRBD1	CASSQRGTGTITGELFF	TGCGCCAGCAGCCAACGGGGGACAGGGACAATCACCGGGGAGCTGTTTTTT
few	TRBV5-6	TRBJ2-2	NA	CASSLQALELFF	TGTGCCAGCAGTCTACAGGCTTTGGAGCTGTTTTTT
NA	TRBV4-1	TRBJ1-1	TRBD1	CASSHARARTGRNTEAFF	TGCGCCAGCAGCCACGCAAGGGCCAGGACAGGGCGGAACACTGAAGCTTTCTTT
NA	TRBV6-5	TRBJ2-3	NA	CASSYYSRIPDTQYF	TGTGCCAGCAGTTACTACAGTCGAATCCCTGATACGCAGTATTTT
NA	TRBV4-2	TRBJ2-2	TRBD1	CASSDRGQSTGELFF	TGTGCCAGCAGCGATCGGGGACAGTCTACCGGGGAGCTGTTTTTT
NA	TRBV6-5	TRBJ1-5	NA	CASSPRGKGPQHF	TGTGCCAGCAGTCCCCGCGGTAAAGGCCCCCAGCATTTT
NA	TRBV28	TRBJ1-1	NA	CASSLTVNTEAFF	TGTGCCAGCAGTCTCACAGTTAACACTGAAGCTTTCTTT
few	TRBV7-9	TRBJ2-7	NA	CASSLVRGPLYEQYF	TGTGCCAGCAGCTTAGTCCGCGGTCCCCTCTACGAGCAGTACTTC
few	TRBV30	TRBJ1-5	NA	CAWSSGINQPQHF	TGTGCCTGGAGCTCAGGGATCAATCAGCCCCAGCATTTT
NA	TRBV27	TRBJ1-2	NA	CASSLAGRRRANYGYTF	TGTGCCAGCAGTTTGGCTGGGCGGAGGAGAGCTAACTATGGCTACACCTTC
NA	TRBV15	TRBJ1-5	TRBD1	CATSRDPGQVRQPQHF	TGTGCCACCAGCAGAGATCCGGGACAGGTTCGTCAGCCCCAGCATTTT
NA	TRBV6-5	TRBJ1-2	NA	CASSYGQGRNYGYTF	TGTGCCAGCAGTTACGGCCAGGGCAGGAACTATGGCTACACCTTC
NA	TRBV6-5	TRBJ1-6	NA	CASKRPGNSPLHF	TGTGCCAGCAAGAGGCCCGGTAATTCACCCCTCCACTTT
NA	TRBV2	TRBJ2-3	NA	CASSEVTGYGTDTQYF	TGTGCCAGCAGTGAAGTAACAGGGTACGGCACAGATACGCAGTATTTT